This T cell receptor (beta chain) was recovered during a study of post-analysis software for immune sequencing data. Findings and caveats of the study: About 5 TRBV segments (TRBV5-6, TRBV5-1 and TRBV20-1 among them) occurred more frequently in patients than in controls.

The TCR beta cDNA libraries carried unique molecular identifiers. TCRdb fed the PCR reads into MiXCR, producing one record per CDR3 protein. The sample has about 820,000 distinct CDR3 sequences, about 53% seen once. Points on this clonotype: No antigen is known for it.

The CDR3 consists of 18 residues. Trimming left V 0 bases short and J 2 bases short, with 20 bases between. Germline CDR1 PRHDT, CDR2 FYEKMQ (reference sequence). Sequencing was done on a sample of blood. This TCR was sampled from a girl aged 10 to 17 with multiple sclerosis. This chain uses TRBV13 with TRBJ2-7; D perhaps matches TRBD1 (5 bases). Here the CDR3 reads CASSLGGVRTVLTYEQYF. As DNA, the CDR3 is TGTGCCAGCAGCTTAGGAGGGGTGCGTACAGTGCTGACCTACGAGCAGTACTTC.